The 9 T cell receptor beta chains presented below share a single source sample, sequenced in a study of blood T cell repertoires in COVID-19. Clones were sequenced by immunoSEQ multiplex PCR, and TCRdb holds only the in-frame ones, with some missing. The sample contains approximately 75,000 clones, approximately 86% of which appear only once. Input material: peripheral blood. The receptors were sampled from an older man with COVID-19, enrolled during active disease.

V is TRBV27 and J is TRBJ2-1; D is possibly TRBD1 (5 bases). The ends were cut back, 4 bases at V and 0 bases at J, with 13 bases in the middle. CDR3 size: 16 residues. Per germline, CDR1 MNHEY and CDR2 SMNVEV (reference sequence). The CDR3 region has the DNA TGTGCCAGCAGTTGGGGCAGTCCCCGCTCCTACAATGAGCAGTTCTTC. Protein sequence: CASSWGSPRSYNEQFF.

V is TRBV25-1 and J is TRBJ1-5; TRBD1 agrees at 9 bases. CDR3 length: 14 amino acids. Germline V gene data show CDR1 as MGHDK and CDR2 as SYGVNS. Losses at the gene ends were 3 bases for V and 5 bases for J; bases not matched to a gene: 2. The CDR3 loop is CASSDTGGDQPQHF. The CDR3 DNA is TGTGCCAGCAGTGATACAGGGGGCGATCAGCCCCAGCATTTT.

The rearrangement links TRBV6-5 to TRBJ1-5, with 7 bases matching TRBD1. CDR1 is MNHEY and CDR2 is SVGAGI in the germline V gene. J gave up 5 bases and V 1 base, and 2 bases lay outside the gene matches. This CDR3 region has 14 residues. DNA of the CDR3: TGTGCCAGCAGTTACTGGCAGGGGGATCAGCCCCAGCATTTT. Its protein product is CASSYWQGDQPQHF.

The sample holds one count of this clone. The V and J genes are TRBV4-1 and TRBJ2-7; 7 nucleotides agree with TRBD2. V dropped 0 bases and J dropped 2; count of bases not matched to a gene: 1. CDR1 is MGHRA, CDR2 YSYEKL, per germline. This CDR3 region has 14 residues. The CDR3 loop is CASSQEGRAYEQYF. The CDR3 DNA reads as TGCGCCAGCAGCCAAGAAGGGAGGGCCTACGAGCAGTACTTC.

The gene calls are TRBV10-3 and TRBJ1-5; D is unresolved. This CDR3 has 12 amino acids. V dropped 10 bases and J dropped 3 bases, with 10 bases sitting between them. Germline V gene data show CDR1 as ENHRY and CDR2 as SYGVKD. CDR3 amino acids: CATADFNQPQHF. CDR3 nucleotides: TGTGCCACCGCAGATTTCAATCAGCCCCAGCATTTT.

The chain joins TRBV6-5 to TRBJ1-5, with TRBD1 matching 8 bases. This CDR3 comprises 15 residues. Germline V CDR1 and CDR2: MNHEY, SVGAGI. The V gene end was trimmed by 6 bases and the J gene end by 1 base; junction bases not matched to a gene: 5. The CDR3 protein is CASRQTGGSNQPQHF. The CDR3 bases are TGTGCCAGCAGACAAACAGGGGGGAGCAATCAGCCCCAGCATTTT.

This clone showed up just a few times. The chain couples TRBV6-1 to TRBJ1-1, with D unclear. Germline V gene sequence: CDR1 MNHNS, CDR2 SASEGT. This CDR3 contains 11 residues. The ends were cut back, 3 bases at V and 10 bases at J, with 9 bases in the middle. The CDR3 coding sequence is TGTGCCAGCAGTGAGTACAGTGGAGCTTTCTTT. The encoded protein is CASSEYSGAFF.

This chain joins TRBV5-1 and TRBJ2-2, with D perhaps matching TRBD1 (6 bases). Germline V CDR1 and CDR2: SGHRS, YFSETQ. V lost 5 bases and J 2 bases, leaving 16 bases between the germline ends. The length of the CDR3 is 16 residues. In DNA form, the CDR3 reads TGCGCCAGCAGTCCATGGCTGGGGGCTAACACCGGGGAGCTGTTTTTT. Its translation: CASSPWLGANTGELFF.

CDR3 amino acids: CASSHGTGDVTEAFF. The CDR3, as DNA: TGTGCCAGCAGCCACGGGACAGGGGATGTTACTGAAGCTTTCTTT. The chain links TRBV5-6 to TRBJ1-1, with 10 nucleotides matching TRBD1. V shed 4 bases and J 5 bases; nucleotides not matched to a gene: 8. The CDR3 extends over 15 amino acids. Germline CDR1 SGHDT, CDR2 YYEEEE.